What follows are 32 T cell receptor beta chains derived from one specimen sequenced in a study of T cell changes during pregnancy in multiple sclerosis. The protocol was immunoSEQ multiplex PCR, while the TCRdb copy is restricted to in-frame clones and leaves out a portion. The data contain 40,000 or so clones, over 80% of them singletons. The sequenced sample was CD8+ T cells from peripheral blood mononuclear cells, obtained before pregnancy. The receptors stem from a female donor with multiple sclerosis, enrolled in a pregnancy study.

The chain uses TRBV19 and TRBJ2-1, with a possible D match to TRBD1 (5 bases). The V end was cut by 3 bases, the J end by 4 bases, with 13 bases between. The CDR3 spans 15 residues. Looked up from germline, CDR1 is LNHDA and CDR2 is SQIVND (reference sequence). CDR3 sequence reads: CASSIVDSPYNEQFF. DNA for the CDR3: TGTGCCAGTAGTATTGTCGACAGCCCTTACAATGAGCAGTTCTTC.

The chain is built from TRBV27 and TRBJ1-5, with D possibly being TRBD1 (6 bases). The CDR3 loop spans 14 amino acids. Germline V gene data show CDR1 as MNHEY and CDR2 as SMNVEV (reference sequence). Trimming took 5 bases from V and 3 from J, leaving 11 bases between them. The CDR3, as DNA: TGTGCCAGCAGTACAGGGTCTATCAATCAGCCCCAGCATTTT. Translated: CASSTGSINQPQHF.

The J gene is TRBJ2-3, the V gene TRBV10-2; 10 nucleotides match TRBD2. Trimming at V came to 4 bases and at J to 2 bases, leaving 6 bases not matched to a gene. Germline values: CDR1 WSHSY, CDR2 SAAADI. The CDR3 is 16 amino acids. CDR3: CASSGEREGYTDTQYF. In DNA, the CDR3 is TGCGCCAGCAGTGGGGAGCGGGAGGGATACACAGATACGCAGTATTTT.

The chain links TRBV10-3 to TRBJ2-2, with 9 bases lining up with TRBD1. After removal of 5 bases from V and 7 bases from J, the junction contained 14 bases not matched to a gene. The CDR3 is 17 amino acids. The germline V gene encodes CDR1 ENHRY and CDR2 SYGVKD. CDR3 amino acids: CAISRWTNRGQVGELFF. The CDR3 nucleotides are TGTGCCATCAGTCGCTGGACAAACAGGGGGCAGGTCGGGGAGCTGTTTTTT.

V and J are TRBV27 and TRBJ2-1; TRBD2 agrees at 9 bases. V lost 5 bases, J lost 6 bases, and 20 bases stayed unmatched. The germline gives CDR1 MNHEY, CDR2 SMNVEV (reference sequence). This CDR3 comprises 19 residues. This CDR3 reads CASSLQNPTLAGEGNEQFF. The CDR3 DNA is TGTGCCAGCAGTCTGCAAAACCCAACTTTAGCGGGAGAAGGCAATGAGCAGTTCTTC.

This chain uses TRBV4-1 with TRBJ1-5, with D unclear. This CDR3 contains 13 residues. Trimming pared 4 bases from V and 8 bases from J, leaving 12 bases between. In germline, CDR1 is MGHRA, CDR2 YSYEKL. CDR3 in DNA: TGCGCCAGCAGCCCCATGGACTCGGAGCCCCAGCATTTT. As protein: CASSPMDSEPQHF.

The table lists this clone with a few counts. V and J are TRBV19 and TRBJ2-1; D might be TRBD1 (5 bases). The CDR3 is made up of 17 amino acids. The V end lost 3 bases, the J end lost 0 bases, and 15 bases lay between the germline ends. CDR1 is LNHDA and CDR2 is SQIVND in the germline V gene (reference sequence). CDR3 residues: CASSIIGAPSSYNEQFF. In nucleotides, the CDR3 is TGTGCCAGTAGTATTATTGGGGCACCGAGCTCCTACAATGAGCAGTTCTTC.

V gene TRBV28 combines with J gene TRBJ1-2, with D perhaps matching TRBD1 (6 bases). Trimming removed 3 bases from V and 2 bases from J, with 22 bases in between. CDR3 length equals 18 residues. Germline V gives CDR1 MDHEN, CDR2 SYDVKM. As DNA, the CDR3 is TGTGCCAGCAGTTTGGAGGTACAGGGCGGAAATAGGAACTATGGCTACACCTTC. Translation gives CASSLEVQGGNRNYGYTF.

The V call is TRBV25-1, the J call TRBJ2-7; D is ambiguous. The CDR3 covers 15 residues. Germline CDR1 and CDR2: MGHDK and SYGVNS. The V gene lost 1 base and the J gene lost 2 bases, with 12 bases spanning the gap. CDR3 amino acids: CASSEFHGVTYEQYF. CDR3 coding DNA: TGTGCCAGCAGTGAATTCCACGGAGTAACCTACGAGCAGTACTTC.

V and J are TRBV7-9 and TRBJ2-7; TRBD2 matches at 7 bases. J lost 4 bases, V lost 0 bases, and 3 bases had no gene match. The CDR3 loop spans 14 amino acids. Germline V lookup: CDR1 SEHNR, CDR2 FQNEAQ (reference sequence). In DNA, the CDR3 is TGTGCCAGCAGCTTAGCTCTAGCGGAGTACGAGCAGTACTTC. This gives the protein CASSLALAEYEQYF.

The gene calls are TRBV5-6 and TRBJ2-1; TRBD2 aligns across 10 bases. The V segment lost 5 bases and the J segment 0 bases; nucleotides outside the gene matches: 8. The germline V gene has CDR1 SGHDT and CDR2 YYEEEE. The CDR3 spans 17 residues. In nucleotides, the CDR3 is TGTGCCAGCAGACCCACTAGCGGGGCCATCTCCTACAATGAGCAGTTCTTC. Translated, it gives CASRPTSGAISYNEQFF.

This sequence joins TRBV11-2 and TRBJ2-7; D is perhaps TRBD1 (5 bases). The CDR3 totals 14 residues. CDR1 and CDR2 from the germline V gene are SGHAT and FQNNGV. Trimming cost V 0 bases and J 5 bases, with 11 bases left between them. CDR3 amino acids: CASSLEWGRNEQYF. CDR3 DNA sequence: TGTGCCAGCAGCTTAGAGTGGGGCAGGAACGAGCAGTACTTC.

The chain uses TRBV9 and TRBJ2-1, with 10 bases lining up with TRBD2. The length of the CDR3 is 16 residues. Germline V CDR1 and CDR2: SGDLS, YYNGEE. V lost 4 bases and J lost 9; bases outside the gene matches: 13. For the CDR3, the DNA is TGTGCCAGCAGCCCTCCCAGCGGGAGGGCCGTAAGTGAGCAGTTCTTC. Amino acid sequence: CASSPPSGRAVSEQFF.

This chain links TRBV7-6 with TRBJ2-3, with D unresolved. Germline CDR1 reads SGHVS; CDR2 reads FNYEAQ. The CDR3 contains 15 residues. Trimming stripped 2 bases from V and 0 bases from J, with 9 bases between. The CDR3 loop is CASSLKSTSTDTQYF. CDR3 sequence (DNA): TGTGCCAGCAGCTTAAAGAGCACGAGCACAGATACGCAGTATTTT.

The chain links TRBV15 to TRBJ2-6, with 8 bases matching TRBD2. The CDR3 has 13 amino acids. Germline V gives CDR1 LNHNV, CDR2 YYDKDF (reference sequence). The V gene end was trimmed by 8 bases and the J gene end by 4 bases; junction bases not matched to a gene: 1. The CDR3 sequence is CATSSGGANVLTF. The CDR3, as DNA: TGTGCCACCTCTAGCGGGGGGGCCAACGTCCTGACTTTC. Full variable domain (missing parts from reference TRBV15 and TRBJ2-6): DAMVIQNPRYQVTQFGKPVTLSCSQTLNHNVMYWYQQKSSQAPKLLFHYYDKDFNNEADTPDNFQSRRPNTSFCFLDIRSPGLGDTAMYLCATSSGGANVLTFGAGSRLTVL.

This chain connects TRBV10-3 to TRBJ2-4, with D perhaps matching TRBD1 (5 bases). V dropped 10 bases and J dropped 7 bases, with 14 bases sitting between them. Germline V gene sequence: CDR1 ENHRY, CDR2 SYGVKD. The CDR3 has 12 amino acids. CDR3 in amino acids: CATKGRWNIQYF. DNA of the CDR3: TGTGCCACTAAGGGGCGTTGGAACATTCAGTACTTC.

This chain uses TRBV6-5 with TRBJ2-5; 9 bases map to TRBD1. Germline CDR1 reads MNHEY; CDR2 reads SVGAGI. The CDR3 runs 15 residues. Losses at the gene ends were 6 bases for V and 5 bases for J; bases not matched to a gene: 10. CDR3 residues: CASRTGTGIWETQYF. CDR3 bases: TGTGCCAGCAGAACCGGGACAGGGATTTGGGAGACCCAGTACTTC.

J is TRBJ1-1 and V is TRBV30; 7 bases map to TRBD1. This CDR3 is built from 16 residues. With V trimmed by 3 bases and J by 3 bases, 13 bases remained unmatched. Germline V gene lookup returns CDR1 GTSNPN and CDR2 SVGIG (reference sequence). Here the CDR3 DNA reads TGTGCCTGGAGAGCCCGTGAGACAGGGTTTCACACTGAAGCTTTCTTT. This sequence encodes CAWRARETGFHTEAFF.

Here the CDR3 reads CASSTGQGREKLFF. The CDR3 coding sequence is TGTGCCAGCAGCACCGGACAGGGCAGGGAAAAACTGTTTTTT. The chain carries TRBV5-6 and TRBJ1-4; 8 bases map to TRBD1. V shed 4 bases, J shed 8 bases, and the junction held 7 bases outside the gene matches. In germline, CDR1 is SGHDT, CDR2 YYEEEE. There are 14 residues in the CDR3.

The sample holds a few counts of this clone. The chain uses TRBV2 and TRBJ2-2, with D unresolved. The CDR3 sequence is 12 residues long. Germline loops: CDR1 SNHLY, CDR2 FYNNEI. V was clipped by 10 bases and J by 1 base, with 7 bases between them. In DNA form, the CDR3 reads TGTGCCATATGGCAGAACACCGGGGAGCTGTTTTTT. Protein: CAIWQNTGELFF.

DNA of the CDR3: TGTGCCAGCAGCTGGGGAGAGGGGGATGACTCTGGGGCCAACGTCCTGACTTTC. As protein: CASSWGEGDDSGANVLTF. The chain combines TRBV12-1 with TRBJ2-6; the table's TRBD1 call for D was not verified on the DNA. TRBV12-1 is annotated as a pseudogene. This CDR3 contains 18 residues.

The V call is TRBV7-7, the J call TRBJ2-5; the D gene is possibly TRBD2 (6 bases). Trimming took off 5 bases at V and 5 bases at J, with 15 bases between the two ends. The CDR3 is 14 residues long. Per germline, CDR1 SSHAT and CDR2 FNYEAQ (reference sequence). CDR3 DNA: TGTGCCAGCAGCCCGGGACTCGACGGGGAGACCCAGTACTTC. It encodes CASSPGLDGETQYF.

This clone was found once. This chain connects TRBV4-1 to TRBJ2-1; 8 nucleotides match TRBD2. The V and J ends lost 3 bases and 4 bases, in that order; junction bases with no gene match: 8. Germline V gene data show CDR1 as MGHRA and CDR2 as YSYEKL. This CDR3 region has 16 residues. The CDR3 DNA follows: TGCGCCAGCAGCCATCCCGCGGCTAGCGGGTACAATGAGCAGTTCTTC. This codes for CASSHPAASGYNEQFF.

J is TRBJ1-2 and V is TRBV29-1, with D maybe TRBD1 (5 bases). The V gene lost 6 bases and the J gene lost 6 bases, with 14 bases spanning the gap. Germline assignment: CDR1 SQVTM and CDR2 ANQGSEA. The CDR3 runs 12 residues. The CDR3 coding sequence is TGCAGCGTGTTATCAGGGATGAATGGCTACACCTTC. Translated: CSVLSGMNGYTF.

The V call is TRBV29-1, the J call TRBJ1-3; 9 bases fit TRBD1. Germline-derived CDR1 and CDR2 are SQVTM and ANQGSEA. The V gene end was trimmed by 4 bases and the J gene end by 4 bases; junction bases not matched to a gene: 2. The CDR3 contains 13 residues. The CDR3 nucleotides read TGCAGCGTTGGGGACAGGGAAGGAAACACCATATATTTT. It specifies CSVGDREGNTIYF.

This CDR3 reads CASSPDRAYSYEQYF. The CDR3 bases are TGTGCCAGCAGTCCAGACAGGGCTTACTCCTACGAGCAGTACTTC. The rearrangement uses TRBV27 and TRBJ2-7, with 7 bases aligning to TRBD1. Trimming at V came to 5 bases and at J to 0 bases, leaving 7 bases not matched to a gene. This CDR3 has 15 amino acids. Per germline, CDR1 MNHEY and CDR2 SMNVEV (reference sequence).

J is TRBJ2-7 and V is TRBV5-1; D possibly corresponds to TRBD1 (6 bases). Trimming took off 0 bases at V and 7 bases at J, with 14 bases between the two ends. This CDR3 contains 14 residues. Germline V lookup: CDR1 SGHRS, CDR2 YFSETQ. This CDR3 reads CASSLAIQGEEQYF. CDR3 sequence (DNA): TGCGCCAGCAGCTTGGCCATACAGGGAGAGGAGCAGTACTTC.

CDR3 sequence (DNA): TGTGCCAGCAGCTTAGGCCAGGGCCCTTTCAATGAGCAGTTCTTC. Protein: CASSLGQGPFNEQFF. The genes are TRBV7-3 and TRBJ2-1; maybe TRBD1 (5 bases). Deletions cut 2 bases from V and 6 bases from J, with 14 bases between. CDR1 and CDR2 (germline): SGHTA, FQGTGA. The CDR3 totals 15 residues.

The rearrangement joins TRBV7-9 to TRBJ2-1; 9 nucleotides align to TRBD2. Per germline, CDR1 SEHNR and CDR2 FQNEAQ (reference sequence). Losses at the gene ends were 5 bases for V and 5 bases for J; bases not matched to a gene: 4. The CDR3 covers 14 residues. CDR3 bases: TGTGCCAGCAGCCCGGGACTAGCCCACAATGAGCAGTTCTTC. Residues: CASSPGLAHNEQFF.

This rearrangement joins TRBV7-3 to TRBJ2-7; 11 bases match TRBD1. From germline, CDR1 is SGHTA and CDR2 FQGTGA. This CDR3 is 16 amino acids long. Trimming took 1 base from V and 6 from J; bases not matched to a gene: 8. As DNA, the CDR3 is TGTGCCAGCAGCTTAATATCGCGGACAGGGGGCGTCGAGCAGTACTTC. It specifies CASSLISRTGGVEQYF.

A note on this clone: The same CDR3 also results from other DNA sequences found in this sample. The V and J genes are TRBV6-1 and TRBJ2-3; 12 nucleotides line up with TRBD2. Germline CDR1 and CDR2: MNHNS and SASEGT. This CDR3 has 16 residues. V lost 1 base to trimming and J lost 1 base; unmatched junction nucleotides: 0. Here the CDR3 DNA reads TGTGCCAGCAGTGAAGGACTAGCGGGGGGCACAGATACGCAGTATTTT. Translation gives CASSEGLAGGTDTQYF.

A single count supports this clone. The V and J genes are TRBV27 and TRBJ1-5; 9 bases agree with TRBD1. Germline trimming cut 6 bases from V and 6 bases from J; bases unmatched to any gene: 0. CDR3 size: 12 residues. Per the germline V gene, CDR1 is MNHEY and CDR2 is SMNVEV (reference sequence). The CDR3 DNA is TGTGCCAGCAGGGACAGGGGTCAGCCCCAGCATTTT. This sequence encodes CASRDRGQPQHF.